The rows below give T cell receptor beta chains drawn from one sample of a study of breast tumors, draining lymph nodes, adjacent tissues. In TCRdb, the multiplex PCR reads were re-called with MiXCR into one record per CDR3 protein. The sample yields fewer than 150,000 distinct CDR3 sequences, about 20% seen once. Sequences were obtained from axillary lymph node tissue. These receptors came from a female donor with breast cancer. Some clones in this sample may be carry-over from other donors' samples. The CDR3 runs from the conserved cysteine through the conserved F or W. A D gene is named only where the DNA matches it firmly. Expanded clones get a size class; other rows say once, few or many, or leave the size out.

clone_size j_call v_call d_call cdr3_nt cdr3_aa
. TRBJ2-5 TRBV11-2 TRBD1 TGTGCCAGCAGCTTAGTACGATATTGGGACAGGGGGCGGGAGACCCAGTACTTC CASSLVRYWDRGRETQYF
many TRBJ2-7 TRBV20-1 TRBD2 TGCAGTGCTAGAGATGCGGGAGGGCCGAGTTACGAGCAGTACTTC CSARDAGGPSYEQYF
many TRBJ2-1 TRBV19 TRBD2 TGTGCCAGTAGTATACGCGGGGAGGGACTCAATGAGCAGTTCTTC CASSIRGEGLNEQFF
. TRBJ1-1 TRBV12-3/TRBV12-4 . TGTGCCAGCAGTAGAGGGGACCCAAACACTGAAGCTTTCTTT CASSRGDPNTEAFF
many TRBJ1-6 TRBV6-4 . TGTGCCAGCAGCCAACAGGCTTCGGGTTCACCCCTCCACTTT CASSQQASGSPLHF
many TRBJ2-3 TRBV10-3 TRBD2 TGTGCCATCAACACCGGGACTAGCGGGAGAACAGATACGCAGTATTTT CAINTGTSGRTDTQYF
many TRBJ2-7 TRBV10-3 . TGTGCCATCAGTGGAGGGACCCGGACCTACGAGCAGTACTTC CAISGGTRTYEQYF
. TRBJ2-6 TRBV19 . TGTGCCAGTAGTGTGAGGAGGGCCGGGGCCAACGTCCTGACTTTC CASSVRRAGANVLTF
many TRBJ2-7 TRBV20-1 TRBD2 TGCAGTGCCCTAGCGGACTACGAGCAGTACTTC CSALADYEQYF
many TRBJ2-2 TRBV7-2 . TGTGCCAGCAGCCCACCGGCTAGGGCCAACGGGGAGCTGTTTTTT CASSPPARANGELFF
many TRBJ2-2 TRBV2 . TGTGCCAGCAGTGTGGAGAGGGGGAACACCGGGGAGCTGTTTTTT CASSVERGNTGELFF
many TRBJ2-7 TRBV27 TRBD2 TGTGCCAGCAGTTTTAGACTAGCGGGAGGGTCATACTACGAGCAGTACTTC CASSFRLAGGSYYEQYF
many TRBJ1-4 TRBV6-6 TRBD1 TGTGCCAGCAGAAGCGGCGGGACAGGGTATGAAAAACTGTTTTTT CASRSGGTGYEKLFF
many TRBJ2-1 TRBV29-1 . TGCAGCGTTGAAGGTGGCCAGCACGGGAGATGGAATGAGCAGTTCTTC CSVEGGQHGRWNEQFF
. TRBJ2-4 TRBV5-4 . TGTGCCAGCAGCTTGGACAGGGCCCAGGGAAACATTCAGTACTTC CASSLDRAQGNIQYF
. TRBJ2-5 TRBV5-5 TRBD2 TGTGCCAGCAGCTTGGGGACTAGTCCAGAGACCCAGTACTTC CASSLGTSPETQYF